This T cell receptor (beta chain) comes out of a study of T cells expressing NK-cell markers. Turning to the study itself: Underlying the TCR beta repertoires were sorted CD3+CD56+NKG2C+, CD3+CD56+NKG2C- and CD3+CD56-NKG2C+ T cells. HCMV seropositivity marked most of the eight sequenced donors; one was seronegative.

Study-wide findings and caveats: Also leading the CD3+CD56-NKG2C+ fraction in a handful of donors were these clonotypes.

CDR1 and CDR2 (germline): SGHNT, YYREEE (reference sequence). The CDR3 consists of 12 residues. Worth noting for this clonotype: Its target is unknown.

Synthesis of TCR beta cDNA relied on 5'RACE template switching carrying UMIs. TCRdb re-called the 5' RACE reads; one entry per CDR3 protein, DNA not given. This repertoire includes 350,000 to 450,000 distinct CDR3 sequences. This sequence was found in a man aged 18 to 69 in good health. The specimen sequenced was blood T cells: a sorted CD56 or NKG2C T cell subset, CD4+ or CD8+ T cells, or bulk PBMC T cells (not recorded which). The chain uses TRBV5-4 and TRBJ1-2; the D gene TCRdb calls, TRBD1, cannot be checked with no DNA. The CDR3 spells CASTGEDYGYTF.